A single sample is the source of the 10 T cell receptor beta chains below, sequenced in a study of Graves' ophthalmopathy and Graves' hyperthyroidism. CDR3 regions of TCR beta were amplified from RNA transcripts. Following a first-round RT-PCR that used HTBI primers, a second-round multiplex PCR was carried out. TCRdb recomputed calls from the multiplex PCR reads with MiXCR, one row per CDR3 protein. The top ten clones hold approximately 12% of a sample with some 1.1 million distinct CDR3 sequences, roughly 35% of them seen once. The sequencing input was peripheral blood or thyroid tissue (not recorded which). The receptors derive from an adult man with Graves' hyperthyroidism.

The J gene is TRBJ1-5, the V gene TRBV7-9; weak D call: TRBD1 (6 bases). Trimming pared 3 bases from V and 6 bases from J, leaving 12 bases between. Germline assignment: CDR1 SEHNR and CDR2 FQNEAQ (reference sequence). This CDR3 is built from 14 residues. The CDR3 here is CASSFAGEGQPQHF. DNA for the CDR3: TGTGCCAGCAGCTTTGCAGGGGAGGGTCAGCCCCAGCATTTT.

Many counts were recorded for this clonotype. The gene calls are TRBV10-3 and TRBJ1-2; maybe TRBD1 (6 bases). CDR1 is ENHRY and CDR2 is SYGVKD in the germline V gene. The CDR3 runs 13 residues. V dropped 4 bases and J dropped 3 bases, with 9 bases sitting between them. In nucleotides, the CDR3 is TGTGCCATCAGTGCTTCAGGGGACTATGGCTACACCTTC. Residues: CAISASGDYGYTF.

This clonotype was picked up many times. The rearrangement links TRBV10-3 to TRBJ1-1, with TRBD1 as a possible D gene (6 bases). The CDR3 extends over 16 amino acids. CDR1 is ENHRY and CDR2 is SYGVKD in the germline V gene. The V end was cut by 2 bases, the J end by 5 bases, with 18 bases between. CDR3 bases: TGTGCCATCAGTGAGGGGTCCCAGGGGCGGTTTACTGAAGCTTTCTTT. Residues: CAISEGSQGRFTEAFF.

The chain joins TRBV7-2 to TRBJ2-7; possible D gene TRBD1, 5 bases. The CDR3 has 15 amino acids. Germline loops: CDR1 SGHTA, CDR2 FQGNSA. Trimming removed 5 bases at V and 3 bases at J, with 17 bases between. The CDR3 bases are TGTGCCAGCAGCCACAGGTCCCTTCAGGGCTACGAGCAGTACTTC. This gives the protein CASSHRSLQGYEQYF.

This chain connects TRBV10-3 to TRBJ1-4; a weak D match, TRBD1 (5 bases). The CDR3 runs to 14 residues. Trimming took 3 bases from V and 5 from J, leaving 10 bases between them. In germline, CDR1 is ENHRY, CDR2 SYGVKD. The CDR3 DNA follows: TGTGCCATCAGTGACGGTCCAGGGAATGAAAAACTGTTTTTT. It specifies CAISDGPGNEKLFF.

This clonotype was picked up a small number of times. CDR3 region: CSASLGQGASGNQPQHF. The CDR3 DNA reads as TGCAGTGCTAGCTTGGGACAGGGGGCTTCAGGCAATCAGCCCCAGCATTTT. The chain links TRBV20-1 to TRBJ1-5, with TRBD1 identical over 12 bases. V dropped 3 bases and J dropped 2; count of bases not matched to a gene: 8. This CDR3 has 17 residues. CDR1 and CDR2 (germline): DFQATT, SNEGSKA (reference sequence).

This chain links TRBV9 with TRBJ1-1, with 7 bases that match TRBD1. Germline-derived CDR1 and CDR2 are SGDLS and YYNGEE. The CDR3 is 15 amino acids. After removal of 4 bases from V and 5 bases from J, the junction contained 11 bases not matched to a gene. CDR3 sequence: CASSPRADRVTEAFF. The CDR3 DNA sequence: TGTGCCAGCAGCCCGAGGGCCGACAGGGTTACTGAAGCTTTCTTT.

Ten or more counts support this clonotype. This chain joins TRBV20-1 and TRBJ2-7; tentative D call: TRBD2 (6 bases). V was pared by 3 bases and J by 2 bases, with 14 bases between. The CDR3 is 14 residues long. CDR1 DFQATT and CDR2 SNEGSKA come from the germline V gene (reference sequence). CDR3: CSASGDFVAYEQYF. The DNA for the CDR3 is TGCAGTGCTAGTGGGGACTTCGTGGCCTACGAGCAGTACTTC.

The chain combines TRBV20-1 with TRBJ2-5; TRBD1 might be the D (6 bases). V lost 1 base, J lost 13 bases, and 13 bases lay in between. This CDR3 contains 11 residues. Per germline, CDR1 DFQATT and CDR2 SNEGSKA (reference sequence). CDR3 bases: TGCAGTGCTAGAGTCCCCCAGGGGCGGTACTTC. It is translated as CSARVPQGRYF.

This clonotype was counted only a few times. This chain links TRBV11-2 with TRBJ2-7; 9 nucleotides align to TRBD2. The CDR3 sequence is 16 residues long. The V and J ends lost 5 bases and 3 bases, in that order; junction bases with no gene match: 11. Germline lookup yields CDR1 SGHAT and CDR2 FQNNGV. CDR3 protein: CASSRSSGREGYEQYF. In nucleotides, the CDR3 is TGTGCCAGCAGCCGGAGTTCTGGGCGGGAGGGCTACGAGCAGTACTTC.